This TCR beta chain was observed in a study of beta chain features in type 1 diabetes. Whole-study results and caveats: In every one of the four CD4+ subsets, TCRB CDR3s were moderately but significantly shorter in Type 1 diabetes patients.

The sequenced template was cDNA made from the entire isolated RNA. TCRdb keeps only in-frame clones here, not all; method: immunoSEQ multiplex PCR. The data hold 95,000 to 150,000 clones, with about a sixth observed a single time. The CDR3 is 11 amino acids. V was clipped by 4 bases and J by 3 bases, with 4 bases between them. Germline V gives CDR1 MNHNY, CDR2 SVGAGI (reference sequence). This clone turned up a few times. Its target is not known. The chain has TRBV6-6 and TRBJ2-7; D remains unclear. The material sequenced was central memory CD4+ T cells from blood. The sequence came from a man between 25 and 39 years old with type 1 diabetes. In DNA form, the CDR3 reads TGTGCCAGCAGTTCTCACTACGAGCAGTACTTC. Its translation is CASSSHYEQYF.